This T cell receptor beta chain was sequenced during a study of PD-1 blockade in classical Hodgkin lymphoma. Study-level findings and limits: Complete responders started with a diversity level that resembled newly diagnosed patients at baseline.

Trimming shortened V by 2 bases and J by 7 bases, and 9 bases separated the two germline ends. CDR1 is SGHNT, CDR2 YYREEE, per germline (reference sequence). The CDR3 covers 12 residues. To note about this clone: Antigen: not known.

Clones were read by immunoSEQ multiplex PCR, and TCRdb kept only the in-frame ones, dropping some. The profile covers almost 95,000 clones, with 65% to 85% appearing a single time and approximately 17% taken by the ten largest. Time point in this sample: cycle 4 day 1 (C4D1), after about 6 weeks of nivolumab. Each patient's relapse followed autologous stem cell transplantation, and brentuximab vedotin exposure varied. This sequence originates from a human donor with classical Hodgkin lymphoma. The chain is built from TRBV5-4 and TRBJ2-5; D uncertain. Sequences were derived from peripheral blood mononuclear cells (PBMCs), sampled before the fourth cycle of nivolumab. Here the CDR3 reads CASSFDAGTQYF. CDR3 DNA: TGTGCCAGCAGCTTCGATGCCGGGACCCAGTACTTC.